This record covers a single T cell receptor (beta chain). One junction end disagrees with the germline gene, perhaps due to a read error. This CDR3 is 17 amino acids long. Germline loops: CDR1 MDHEN, CDR2 SYDVKM. This specimen belongs to a study of blood T cells in healthy people across ages. Next came a second PCR, run for about 6 to 12 cycles, which used a sample-barcoded 5' primer along with a J-beta primer mix. TCRdb ran MiXCR on the 5' RACE reads and lists one entry per CDR3 protein. The repertoire holds around 1,900,000 distinct CDR3 sequences, with approximately 40% as singletons. The chain has TRBV28 and TRBJ1-2; no firm D call. The sequence came from a human donor in good health. Sequenced: blood. CDR3 DNA sequence: TGTGCCGGCAGCCCCGGGCCGAACGCTCATCTACCCCATGGCTACACCTTC. Translated: CAGSPGPNAHLPHGYTF.